This T cell receptor (beta chain) was sequenced for a study of molecular identifiers for immune sequencing clone quantification. Whole-study findings and limits: Clones with over 20 RNA copies captured over 97% of effector molecules but under 1% of naive ones.

The CDR3 spans 15 residues. The V gene's germline CDR1 is SNHLY and CDR2 FYNNEI. V lost 7 bases and J lost 0, with 13 bases in between. Worth noting for this clonotype: The antigen is undetermined.

Construction of naive CD8 libraries employed about 19,000 to 1,100,000 sorted cells together with 10%, 30% or 50% RNA. For bulk TCR libraries, previously described methods and listed TCR primers were used. TCRdb used MiXCR to reprocess the PCR reads, holding one entry per CDR3 protein. The sample lists more than 550,000 distinct CDR3 sequences, about 25% occurring once. The sequenced sample was naive CD8+ T cells from blood, with Jurkat cell RNA spiked in. Subset noted: FACS-sorted CD8+CD4-CCR7+CD45RA+ naive T cells. The clonotype originates from a human donor in good health. Some libraries in this study had Jurkat cell RNA spiked in. This rearrangement joins TRBV2 to TRBJ1-3; tentative D call: TRBD1 (5 bases). The CDR3 here is CASKVETASGNTIYF. The CDR3 nucleotides read TGTGCCAGCAAGGTCGAGACAGCCTCTGGAAACACCATATATTTT.